These 26 T cell receptor beta chains came from one sample sequenced in a study of T cell responses to AZD1222 COVID-19 vaccine. Data came from immunoSEQ multiplex PCR; TCRdb stores just in-frame clones and leaves some out. The sample has some 170,000 clones, approximately 90% seen once. The sequencing here drew on peripheral blood, taken on day 0 of AZD1222 vaccination. The receptors were sampled from an adult in good health.

The chain combines TRBV2 with TRBJ2-1, with TRBD2 matching over 10 bases. The ends lost 6 bases at V and 7 bases at J; junction bases unmatched: 6. The germline V gene encodes CDR1 SNHLY and CDR2 FYNNEI. This CDR3 comprises 14 residues. The CDR3 region has the DNA TGTGCCAGCAGGGAGCGGGAGGGCGGAAATGAGCAGTTCTTC. Translating gives CASREREGGNEQFF.

This chain connects TRBV7-6 to TRBJ1-1; tentatively, D is TRBD1 (6 bases). Germline V gene sequence: CDR1 SGHVS, CDR2 FNYEAQ. This CDR3 comprises 17 residues. Trimming left V 5 bases short and J 1 base short, with 20 bases between. DNA of the CDR3: TGTGCCAGCAGCCCTATCCGGGCAGGGGTTGGGAACACTGAAGCTTTCTTT. Translation gives CASSPIRAGVGNTEAFF.

The J gene is TRBJ1-1, the V gene TRBV18, with D unclear. The ends were cut back, 4 bases at V and 1 base at J, with 7 bases in the middle. This CDR3 region has 13 residues. Germline CDR1 KGHSH, CDR2 LQKENI. CDR3 coding DNA: TGTGCCAGCTCACTCCAGGCGAACACTGAAGCTTTCTTT. This translates into CASSLQANTEAFF.

The rearrangement uses TRBV10-3 and TRBJ2-1, with a tentative D call TRBD2 (6 bases). Germline V lookup: CDR1 ENHRY, CDR2 SYGVKD. V was shortened by 10 bases and J by 8 bases, with 15 bases between the two germline ends. This CDR3 is 12 amino acids long. Written as DNA, the CDR3 is TGTGCCACGGGTAAAGGAGGGGATGAGCAGTTCTTC. Encoded protein: CATGKGGDEQFF.

This clone was counted a single time. The chain couples TRBV6-5 to TRBJ2-7; a possible D gene is TRBD2 (6 bases). The V end was cut by 7 bases, the J end by 7 bases, with 20 bases between. The CDR3 has 14 amino acids. Germline CDR1 MNHEY, CDR2 SVGAGI. The CDR3 DNA reads as TGTGCCAGCACCCCTTTAGCGGTCGCGGGTGAGCAGTACTTC. Encoded protein: CASTPLAVAGEQYF.

V usage is TRBV19 and J usage is TRBJ2-1; 11 nucleotides match TRBD2. The CDR3 spans 17 residues. V lost 2 bases to trimming and J lost 2 bases; unmatched junction nucleotides: 5. Looked up from germline, CDR1 is LNHDA and CDR2 is SQIVND (reference sequence). Here the CDR3 reads CASSIFQTSGTYNEQFF. In nucleotides, the CDR3 is TGTGCCAGTAGTATATTTCAGACTAGCGGGACCTACAATGAGCAGTTCTTC.

V gene TRBV5-5 combines with J gene TRBJ2-7, with TRBD1 matching 8 bases. Germline V lookup: CDR1 SGHKS, CDR2 YYEKEE (reference sequence). The CDR3 length is 14 residues. Trimming cost V 4 bases and J 1 base; bases outside gene matches: 4. The CDR3 reads CASSQGAGSYEQYF. DNA of the CDR3: TGTGCCAGCAGCCAGGGGGCAGGATCCTACGAGCAGTACTTC.

J is TRBJ1-2 and V is TRBV19; D gene uncertain. This CDR3 is 14 amino acids long. Trimming took 3 bases from V and 1 from J, leaving 9 bases between them. CDR1 is LNHDA and CDR2 is SQIVND in the germline V gene (reference sequence). CDR3 bases: TGTGCCAGTAGTATGTCCAAGGATAACTATGGCTACACCTTC. Translation: CASSMSKDNYGYTF.

The chain joins TRBV7-2 to TRBJ2-7, with TRBD1 matching over 8 bases. Germline V gives CDR1 SGHTA, CDR2 FQGNSA. Trimming removed 4 bases from V and 2 bases from J; junction bases left unmatched: 4. The CDR3 has 14 residues. The CDR3 DNA follows: TGTGCCAGCAGCTCGCAGGGGGCCGCCTACGAGCAGTACTTC. This codes for CASSSQGAAYEQYF.

V is TRBV30 and J is TRBJ1-2, with a tentative D call TRBD1 (6 bases). Germline lookup yields CDR1 GTSNPN and CDR2 SVGIG (reference sequence). This CDR3 is built from 14 residues. The V end was cut by 3 bases, the J end by 8 bases, with 19 bases between. The CDR3 bases are TGTGCCTGGAGCGCTCCCCAGGGGCGCGTCGGCTACACCTTC. It translates to CAWSAPQGRVGYTF.

The J gene is TRBJ2-7, the V gene TRBV10-3, with TRBD1 matching over 9 bases. There are 14 residues in the CDR3. From germline, CDR1 is ENHRY and CDR2 SYGVKD. J was trimmed by 6 bases and V by 10 bases; bases with no gene match: 13. The CDR3 loop reads CATQATGGRGEQYF. CDR3 DNA sequence: TGTGCCACCCAAGCCACAGGGGGCAGGGGCGAGCAGTACTTC.

The rearrangement uses TRBV5-1 and TRBJ2-1; 10 bases fit TRBD2. Germline loops: CDR1 SGHRS, CDR2 YFSETQ. J was trimmed by 9 bases and V by 5 bases; bases with no gene match: 8. The CDR3 runs to 14 residues. CDR3 nucleotide sequence: TGCGCCAGCAGTTCCTCTAGCGGGAGCGGTGAGCAGTTCTTC. As protein: CASSSSSGSGEQFF.

The chain recombines TRBV4-1 with TRBJ1-2, with D possibly being TRBD1 (5 bases). CDR1 is MGHRA, CDR2 YSYEKL, per germline. The CDR3 length is 17 residues. The V end lost 1 base, the J end lost 2 bases, and 17 bases lay between the germline ends. CDR3 in DNA: TGCGCCAGCAGCCAAGGAGCTCAGGGCCGATCGAACTATGGCTACACCTTC. Translated: CASSQGAQGRSNYGYTF.

The DNA of the CDR3 is TGCGCCAGCAGCTCACAGCGAAACACCGGGGAGCTGTTTTTT. As protein: CASSSQRNTGELFF. The chain carries TRBV5-1 and TRBJ2-2; D uncertain. Germline loops: CDR1 SGHRS, CDR2 YFSETQ. The CDR3 is made up of 14 amino acids. Trimming removed 3 bases from V and 2 bases from J, with 8 bases in between.

J is TRBJ1-1 and V is TRBV13; 7 bases align to TRBD1. Trimming took 5 bases from V and 4 from J; bases not matched to a gene: 4. CDR3 length: 13 amino acids. Germline CDR1 is PRHDT and CDR2 is FYEKMQ (reference sequence). CDR3 bases: TGTGCCAGCAGCGTAACAGGGGTCACTGAAGCTTTCTTT. It codes for CASSVTGVTEAFF.

The chain uses TRBV3-1 (or the pseudogene TRBV3-2) and TRBJ2-4, with D perhaps being TRBD1 or TRBD2 (6 bases each). The V gene lost 4 bases and the J gene lost 1 base, with 11 bases spanning the gap. This CDR3 is 15 amino acids long. Germline V gene lookup returns CDR1 LGHDT and CDR2 YNNKEL (reference sequence). CDR3 region: CASSPLGGAKNIQYF. The CDR3 DNA sequence: TGTGCCAGCAGCCCTCTCGGGGGCGCCAAAAACATTCAGTACTTC.

CDR3 amino acids: CASSLGTSGLSNEQFF. The CDR3 nucleotides are TGTGCCAGCAGTCTGGGGACTAGCGGACTTAGCAATGAGCAGTTCTTC. The chain recombines TRBV27 with TRBJ2-1, with TRBD2 matching over 11 bases. With 5 bases clipped from V and 6 bases from J, the junction kept 9 bases outside the gene matches. The length of the CDR3 is 16 residues. Per the germline V gene, CDR1 is MNHEY and CDR2 is SMNVEV (reference sequence).

V and J are TRBV5-1 and TRBJ1-2, with D possibly being TRBD1 (6 bases). The V gene's germline CDR1 is SGHRS and CDR2 YFSETQ. CDR3 length: 11 residues. The V gene lost 4 bases and the J gene lost 6 bases, with 7 bases spanning the gap. The CDR3 sequence: CASSNRDGYTF. Here the CDR3 DNA reads TGCGCCAGCAGCAACAGGGATGGCTACACCTTC.

This clone was detected only once. The J gene is TRBJ1-1, the V gene TRBV18, with D perhaps matching TRBD1 (6 bases). Germline CDR1 is KGHSH and CDR2 is LQKENI. V was trimmed by 5 bases and J by 4 bases, leaving 17 bases between them. The CDR3 runs 15 residues. The CDR3 DNA follows: TGTGCCAGCTCATCAAGGGGGGCACATGGCACTGAAGCTTTCTTT. Encoded protein: CASSSRGAHGTEAFF.

This clone was picked up a small number of times. The chain joins TRBV14 to TRBJ1-2; TRBD1 matches at 8 bases. This CDR3 spans 14 amino acids. With 4 bases clipped from V and 1 base from J, the junction kept 2 bases outside the gene matches. Germline V gives CDR1 SGHDN, CDR2 FVKESK. CDR3 loop: CASSPGGGNYGYTF. The CDR3, as DNA: TGTGCCAGCAGCCCAGGGGGCGGTAACTATGGCTACACCTTC. Full variable domain (missing parts from reference TRBV14 and TRBJ1-2): EAGVTQFPSHSVIEKGQTVTLRCDPISGHDNLYWYRRVMGKEIKFLLHFVKESKQDESGMPNNRFLAERTGGTYSTLKVQPAELEDSGVYFCASSPGGGNYGYTFGSGTRLTVV.

The chain recombines TRBV28 with TRBJ2-3; 12 bases are shared with TRBD1. Trimming took 2 bases from V and 4 from J; bases not matched to a gene: 4. CDR1 and CDR2 (germline): MDHEN, SYDVKM. The CDR3 sequence is 16 residues long. The CDR3 loop reads CASSLPGTGGPDTQYF. The CDR3 DNA is TGTGCCAGCAGTTTACCCGGGACAGGGGGCCCAGATACGCAGTATTTT.

The V call is TRBV29-1, the J call TRBJ2-4; the D is unclear. Germline CDR1 SQVTM, CDR2 ANQGSEA. V shed 3 bases and J shed 10 bases, with 13 bases lying between them. The CDR3 sequence is 12 residues long. The CDR3 nucleotides are TGCAGCGTTGAGGGCAGCCCTGGAATTCAGTACTTC. Its protein product is CSVEGSPGIQYF.

Only a few counts were recorded for this clone. The chain is built from TRBV25-1 and TRBJ1-5; the D gene is possibly TRBD1 (5 bases). This CDR3 is built from 13 residues. The germline gives CDR1 MGHDK, CDR2 SYGVNS. The V end lost 11 bases, the J end lost 8 bases, and 19 bases lay between the germline ends. CDR3 DNA sequence: TGTGCCTCCTCTCGTGGGGGTACAGAGCCCCAGCATTTT. Translation: CASSRGGTEPQHF.

The rearrangement joins TRBV7-6 to TRBJ2-7; TRBD1 matches 8 bases. From germline, CDR1 is SGHVS and CDR2 FNYEAQ. The CDR3 spans 15 residues. Trimming cost V 5 bases and J 3 bases; bases outside gene matches: 9. The CDR3 loop is CASSRTGQANYEQYF. Here the CDR3 DNA reads TGTGCCAGCAGCCGAACGGGACAGGCCAACTACGAGCAGTACTTC.

This clone was counted only a few times. The chain links TRBV7-6 to TRBJ2-7; TRBD2 agrees at 13 bases. Germline CDR1 reads SGHVS; CDR2 reads FNYEAQ. V lost 5 bases and J lost 2; bases outside the gene matches: 6. The CDR3 runs 16 residues. The CDR3 is CASSSPTSGRAYEQYF. The CDR3 nucleotides read TGTGCCAGCAGCAGCCCAACTAGCGGGAGGGCCTACGAGCAGTACTTC.

The chain links TRBV6-5 to TRBJ2-7, with 9 bases that match TRBD2. With V trimmed by 2 bases and J by 5 bases, 4 bases remained unmatched. CDR1 and CDR2 (germline): MNHEY, SVGAGI. The CDR3 has 14 amino acids. The CDR3 region has the DNA TGTGCCAGCAGTTACGCGGGAGGGCGCAACGAGCAGTACTTC. Translation: CASSYAGGRNEQYF.